This T cell receptor (beta chain) originates from a study of cytomegalovirus exposure and HLA in healthy donors. As for the study in general: Of all 400 or so donors who were genotyped, roughly 81% belonged to the Caucasian-associated ancestry cluster.

Study-wide results and limits: A later analysis by the authors found several of the most significant clusters apparently linked to common viral pathogens. Sequences of the TCR beta chain were said to predict the HLA-A and HLA-B alleles of most subjects accurately.

The CDR3 length is 16 residues. Germline V gene lookup returns CDR1 SGHAT and CDR2 FQDESV (reference sequence). J was trimmed by 9 bases and V by 4 bases; bases with no gene match: 15. Vbeta (60) and Jbeta (13) primers were used in the PCR. Profiling relied on immunoSEQ multiplex PCR, and the TCRdb table lists in-frame clones only, not all of them. This table has about 130,000 clones, roughly 62% appearing once. Of note for this clone: No antigen is known for it.

Sequences were obtained from PBMCs. V and J are TRBV11-1 and TRBJ2-5; 9 bases are shared with TRBD1. The sequence was obtained from a man aged 25-45 years in good health and CMV-seropositive. For the CDR3, the DNA is TGTGCCAGCAGCTCCACAGGGGGCTTTGATCGGGTGGCCCAGTACTTC. Residues: CASSSTGGFDRVAQYF.